These 25 T cell receptor beta chains were all obtained from the same sample, sequenced in a study of T cell responses to AZD1222 COVID-19 vaccine. Profiled with immunoSEQ multiplex PCR; TCRdb holds only in-frame clones, not every one. The table shows roughly 130,000 clones, with 80% to 90% occurring only once. The sample was peripheral blood, taken on day 0 of AZD1222 vaccination. These receptor sequences come from an adult in good health.

J is TRBJ2-3 and V is TRBV11-3, with D perhaps given as TRBD1 or TRBD2 (5 bases each). The germline V gene encodes CDR1 SGHNT and CDR2 YENEEA. The V end was cut by 6 bases, the J end by 5 bases, with 15 bases between. CDR3 length: 14 amino acids. CDR3 amino acids: CASRYAGAEDTQYF. The CDR3 DNA reads TGTGCCAGCAGGTATGCCGGGGCAGAAGATACGCAGTATTTT. The variable domain in full, with the rest retrieved from reference TRBV11-3 and TRBJ2-3, is EAGVVQSPRYKIIEKKQPVAFWCNPISGHNTLYWYLQNLGQGPELLIRYENEEAVDDSQLPKDRFSAERLKGVDSTLKIQPAELGDSAVYLCASRYAGAEDTQYFGPGTRLTVL.

By proportion, this clone is medium-sized. The CDR3 DNA is TGCGCCAGCAGCCAGGGCCGGACGGTTTCCTACGAGCAGTACTTC. Translated: CASSQGRTVSYEQYF. The chain carries TRBV4-3 and TRBJ2-7; D remains ambiguous. CDR1 LGHNA and CDR2 YSLEER come from the germline V gene. The CDR3 loop spans 15 amino acids. V lost 3 bases, J lost 1 base, and 13 bases lay in between.

The chain joins TRBV27 to TRBJ1-5, with 7 bases that match TRBD1. CDR1 is MNHEY and CDR2 is SMNVEV in the germline V gene (reference sequence). With 6 bases clipped from V and 4 bases from J, the junction kept 9 bases outside the gene matches. CDR3 length equals 15 residues. As DNA, the CDR3 is TGTGCCAGCAGACCCCGGACAGGTTTAAATCAGCCCCAGCATTTT. Its translation is CASRPRTGLNQPQHF.

The CDR3 bases are TGTGCCAGCAGTTTCAGGGCGGAGAACACTGAAGCTTTCTTT. Translation: CASSFRAENTEAFF. The chain is built from TRBV27 and TRBJ1-1; TRBD1 might be the D (5 bases). Trimming took 3 bases from V and 1 from J, leaving 9 bases between them. The CDR3 is 14 residues long. Germline CDR1 MNHEY, CDR2 SMNVEV (reference sequence).

The chain couples TRBV7-6 to TRBJ1-4; TRBD1 agrees at 7 bases. This CDR3 has 15 amino acids. Germline V gene lookup returns CDR1 SGHVS and CDR2 FNYEAQ. The junction had 13 bases not matched to a gene; V was cut back by 5 bases and J by 10 bases. CDR3 protein: CASSPASGTDGKLFF. As DNA, the CDR3 is TGTGCCAGCAGCCCCGCTTCCGGGACAGATGGAAAACTGTTTTTT. The full variable domain, its missing parts supplied by reference TRBV7-6 and TRBJ1-4, is GAGVSQSPRYKVTKRGQDVALRCDPISGHVSLYWYRQALGQGPEFLTYFNYEAQQDKSGLPNDRFSAERPEGSISTLTIQRTEQRDSAMYRCASSPASGTDGKLFFGSGTQLSVL.

The rearrangement links TRBV4-1 to TRBJ1-6; D might be TRBD1 (6 bases). The CDR3 length is 18 residues. CDR1 is MGHRA, CDR2 YSYEKL, per germline. Trimming left V 2 bases short and J 6 bases short, with 20 bases between. CDR3 DNA: TGCGCCAGCAGCCAATTCCAACAGGGAAAGTACGGTAATTCACCCCTCCACTTT. Translated: CASSQFQQGKYGNSPLHF.

The sample holds a few counts of this clone. The rearrangement joins TRBV6-5 to TRBJ2-5; D gene ambiguous. The CDR3 runs 15 residues. V lost 2 bases and J lost 1, with 11 bases in between. Germline V CDR1 and CDR2: MNHEY, SVGAGI. The CDR3 sequence: CASSYLMQSQETQYF. The DNA for the CDR3 is TGTGCCAGCAGTTACCTAATGCAGAGCCAAGAGACCCAGTACTTC.

The J gene is TRBJ2-7, the V gene TRBV7-2; D is ambiguous. Looked up from germline, CDR1 is SGHTA and CDR2 is FQGNSA. The germline V and J ends were trimmed by 4 bases and 3 bases, with 13 bases remaining between them. This CDR3 region has 14 residues. This CDR3 reads CASSSDRKHYEQYF. The CDR3 bases are TGTGCCAGCAGCTCAGACCGAAAGCACTACGAGCAGTACTTC.

J is TRBJ2-1 and V is TRBV7-2, with 7 bases lining up with TRBD2. V trimming: 1 base; J trimming: 1 base; junction bases outside the gene matches: 4. The CDR3 sequence is 16 residues long. The germline gives CDR1 SGHTA, CDR2 FQGNSA. The CDR3 loop reads CASSLGGGRSYNEQFF. The CDR3 coding sequence is TGTGCCAGCAGCTTAGGGGGGGGTAGATCCTACAATGAGCAGTTCTTC.

V gene TRBV11-2 combines with J gene TRBJ1-1; no clear D. CDR3 size: 14 residues. The ends were cut back, 5 bases at V and 1 base at J, with 11 bases in the middle. Germline CDR1 is SGHAT and CDR2 is FQNNGV. CDR3 DNA sequence: TGTGCCAGCAGCCACGGACGGAGGAACACTGAAGCTTTCTTT. Its protein is CASSHGRRNTEAFF. The full variable domain, rest sourced from reference TRBV11-2 and TRBJ1-1, is EAGVAQSPRYKIIEKRQSVAFWCNPISGHATLYWYQQILGQGPKLLIQFQNNGVVDDSQLPKDRFSAERLKGVDSTLKIQPAKLEDSAVYLCASSHGRRNTEAFFGQGTRLTVV.

The chain links TRBV6-2 or TRBV6-3 to TRBJ2-1; D not certain. The V and J ends lost 2 bases and 3 bases respectively, with 14 bases between them. Germline CDR1 is MNHEY and CDR2 is SVGEGT. The CDR3 is 16 amino acids. CDR3 DNA sequence: TGTGCCAGCAGTTACGGCCACCTCCCCGTCTACAATGAGCAGTTCTTC. Its translation: CASSYGHLPVYNEQFF.

This clone has a handful of counts. The V gene is TRBV7-9, the J gene TRBJ2-4, with TRBD2 identical over 12 bases. From germline, CDR1 is SEHNR and CDR2 FQNEAQ (reference sequence). This CDR3 is 18 amino acids long. Unmatched junction bases numbered 11, after V lost 5 bases and J lost 3 bases. The CDR3 is CASSAPPRLAGVKNIQYF. DNA for the CDR3: TGTGCCAGCAGCGCACCTCCCAGACTAGCGGGAGTCAAAAACATTCAGTACTTC.

The chain carries TRBV24-1 and TRBJ1-5; TRBD1 aligns across 7 bases. The ends lost 9 bases at V and 0 bases at J; junction bases unmatched: 4. Per the germline V gene, CDR1 is KGHDR and CDR2 is SFDVKD. The CDR3 contains 14 residues. The CDR3 bases are TGTGCCACCGGACAGGATAATAGCAATCAGCCCCAGCATTTT. It encodes CATGQDNSNQPQHF.

Concerning this clone itself: Distinct nucleotide sequences in the sample also encode this CDR3. The genes are TRBV7-2 and TRBJ1-2; 8 nucleotides agree with TRBD1. The trim removed 5 bases at V and 4 bases at J, leaving 3 bases unmatched. Germline V gives CDR1 SGHTA, CDR2 FQGNSA. The CDR3 runs 13 residues. The CDR3 sequence is CASSDRGGYGYTF. The CDR3 nucleotides are TGTGCCAGCAGCGACAGGGGAGGCTATGGCTACACCTTC.

The gene calls are TRBV10-3 and TRBJ1-2, with 11 positions matching TRBD1. The CDR3 extends over 15 amino acids. With V trimmed by 2 bases and J by 5 bases, 4 bases remained unmatched. Germline values: CDR1 ENHRY, CDR2 SYGVKD. The CDR3 DNA is TGTGCCATCAGTGAGACCCGGGACAGGGGGTATGGCTACACCTTC. Its translation: CAISETRDRGYGYTF.

A few counts support this clone. The chain couples TRBV9 to TRBJ1-2, with TRBD1 as a possible D gene (5 bases). Trimming left V 0 bases short and J 0 bases short, with 9 bases between. The CDR3 contains 15 residues. The germline gives CDR1 SGDLS, CDR2 YYNGEE. CDR3 in DNA: TGTGCCAGCAGCGTAGGGGGGGTAGCTAACTATGGCTACACCTTC. As protein: CASSVGGVANYGYTF. Full variable domain (rest looked up from reference TRBV9 and TRBJ1-2): DSGVTQTPKHLITATGQRVTLRCSPRSGDLSVYWYQQSLDQGLQFLIQYYNGEERAKGNILERFSAQQFPDLHSELNLSSLELGDSALYFCASSVGGVANYGYTFGSGTRLTVV.

A remark on this clone: One junction end does not reproduce the germline sequence, and a read error may be involved. The chain has TRBV2 and TRBJ2-3; TRBD2 agrees at 7 bases. This CDR3 is 12 amino acids long. Germline V gene lookup returns CDR1 SNHLY and CDR2 FYNNEI. The DNA of the CDR3 is TGTGCCAGCAGGCCGAGCGGGGTGACGCCGAATTTT. This encodes CASRPSGVTPNF.

In this sample, this clone turned up once. The chain has TRBV7-2 and TRBJ1-2; 9 nucleotides match TRBD1. The length of the CDR3 is 16 residues. The V gene end was trimmed by 2 bases and the J gene end by 2 bases; junction bases not matched to a gene: 6. Germline lookup yields CDR1 SGHTA and CDR2 FQGNSA. The CDR3 loop reads CASSLRPDRGNYGYTF. CDR3 in DNA: TGTGCCAGCAGCTTACGTCCGGACAGGGGCAACTATGGCTACACCTTC.

The V and J genes are TRBV19 and TRBJ2-5, with D perhaps matching TRBD2 (6 bases). Germline V gene data show CDR1 as LNHDA and CDR2 as SQIVND (reference sequence). V was pared by 3 bases and J by 0 bases, with 14 bases between. This CDR3 is 16 amino acids long. The CDR3: CASSIGLTIYQETQYF. CDR3 DNA: TGTGCCAGTAGTATCGGACTAACCATTTACCAAGAGACCCAGTACTTC.

The chain carries TRBV16 and TRBJ1-5; D ambiguous. V lost 3 bases to trimming and J lost 6 bases, with 12 bases between them. The CDR3 runs 14 residues. The V gene's germline CDR1 is KGHSY and CDR2 FQNENV. CDR3 sequence reads: CASSHLGGFQPQHF. The CDR3 region has the DNA TGTGCCAGCAGCCATCTGGGCGGGTTTCAGCCCCAGCATTTT. Full variable domain (rest looked up from reference TRBV16 and TRBJ1-5): GEEVAQTPKHLVRGEGQKAKLYCAPIKGHSYVFWYQQVLKNEFKFLISFQNENVFDETGMPKERFSAKCLPNSPCSLEIQATKLEDSAVYFCASSHLGGFQPQHFGDGTRLSIL.

The genes are TRBV4-3 and TRBJ2-3, with D uncertain. The V gene lost 2 bases and the J gene lost 4 bases, with 10 bases spanning the gap. The germline V gene encodes CDR1 LGHNA and CDR2 YSLEER. The CDR3 sequence is 14 residues long. The CDR3 region is CASSQHPGADTQYF. CDR3 in DNA: TGCGCCAGCAGCCAACATCCCGGCGCAGATACGCAGTATTTT.

This clone was seen a handful of times. This rearrangement joins TRBV6-2 or TRBV6-3 to TRBJ1-2, with a possible D match to TRBD1 (5 bases). Trimming took off 3 bases at V and 4 bases at J, with 12 bases between the two ends. Germline V gene data show CDR1 as MNHEY and CDR2 as SVGEGT. The CDR3 is 14 residues long. The CDR3 sequence is CASSYKVTGYGYTF. CDR3 nucleotide sequence: TGTGCCAGCAGTTATAAAGTAACAGGCTATGGCTACACCTTC.

The J gene is TRBJ1-6, the V gene TRBV27; unclear D gene. The V end lost 5 bases, the J end lost 9 bases, and 14 bases lay between the germline ends. The germline CDR1 and CDR2 sequences are MNHEY and SMNVEV (reference sequence). The CDR3 spans 14 residues. The CDR3 bases are TGTGCCAGCAGTGACGGAAGGGTGAGTTCACCCCTCCACTTT. Protein sequence: CASSDGRVSSPLHF.

The chain employs TRBV6-1 and TRBJ2-3; 7 bases align to TRBD2. This CDR3 spans 15 amino acids. Trimming cost V 0 bases and J 1 base; bases outside gene matches: 1. Germline CDR1 is MNHNS and CDR2 is SASEGT. CDR3 DNA sequence: TGTGCCAGCAGTGAAGCCCTAGCGGGCACAGATACGCAGTATTTT. Its translation is CASSEALAGTDTQYF.

This clone was seen once. The chain couples TRBV19 to TRBJ1-3; maybe TRBD1 (6 bases). The V and J ends lost 5 bases and 3 bases respectively, with 14 bases between them. This CDR3 region has 15 residues. Germline CDR1 LNHDA, CDR2 SQIVND (reference sequence). The CDR3 nucleotides are TGTGCCAGTAGTCAGGACAGATTCGGTGGAAACACCATATATTTT. This codes for CASSQDRFGGNTIYF.